The clone carrying this T cell receptor beta chain showed up just a few times. Its cognate antigen is unknown. The ends were cut back, 4 bases at V and 3 bases at J, with 6 bases in the middle. Germline CDR1 reads SGHRS; CDR2 reads YFSETQ. The CDR3 sequence is 12 residues long. The sequenced template was cDNA made from the entire isolated RNA. This table comes from immunoSEQ multiplex PCR, and its TCRdb copy is limited to in-frame clones, with some not included. The table records a few hundred thousand clones, 11% of them present only once. The data were obtained in a study of beta chain features in type 1 diabetes. Study observations and caveats: Patients with Type 1 diabetes showed moderately but significantly shorter TCRB CDR3s in all four CD4+ subsets.

CD4+ cells of the naive, central memory, regulatory and stem cell-like memory types were sorted via CD45RO/CCR7/CD25/CD127/CD95/CD27. V usage is TRBV5-1 and J usage is TRBJ2-3; D call uncertain. The sample comprised naive CD4+ T cells from blood. The clonotype originates from a man under 40 with type 1 diabetes. CDR3 protein: CASSPQTDTQYF. The CDR3 DNA is TGCGCCAGCAGCCCCCAGACAGATACGCAGTATTTT. The full variable domain, in which reference TRBV5-1 and TRBJ2-3 provide the parts outside the CDR3, is KAGVTQTPRYLIKTRGQQVTLSCSPISGHRSVSWYQQTPGQGLQFLFEYFSETQRNKGNFPGRFSGRQFSNSRSEMNVSTLELGDSALYLCASSPQTDTQYFGPGTRLTVL.